What follows are 23 T cell receptor beta chains derived from one specimen sequenced in a study of shared clonotypes between healthy human individuals. TCRdb's table, derived via immunoSEQ multiplex PCR, lists solely in-frame clones and lacks some. The sample has fewer than 3 million clones, just under 95% seen once. The source material was naive CD4+ T cells from PBMCs. Subset given: CD45RA+ positively selected. The receptor source for this set is a man aged 18 to 35 in good health. Some clones in this sample may be carry-over from other donors' samples.

This chain links TRBV5-8 with TRBJ2-5, with no clear D. V shed 5 bases and J shed 2 bases, with 13 bases lying between them. The germline V gene encodes CDR1 SGHTS and CDR2 YDEGEE. The CDR3 has 14 residues. In nucleotides, the CDR3 is TGTGCCAGCAGTCAAATGGGATTACAAGAGACCCAGTACTTC. Residues: CASSQMGLQETQYF.

V gene TRBV11-2 combines with J gene TRBJ2-7; weak D call: TRBD2 (6 bases). The CDR3 has 16 amino acids. The germline V gene has CDR1 SGHAT and CDR2 FQNNGV. V lost 3 bases to trimming and J lost 0 bases, with 15 bases between them. CDR3 protein: CASSFLPGSSSYEQYF. For the CDR3, the DNA is TGTGCCAGCAGCTTCCTCCCCGGGAGCAGCTCCTACGAGCAGTACTTC. The variable domain in full, completed from reference TRBV11-2 and TRBJ2-7, reads EAGVAQSPRYKIIEKRQSVAFWCNPISGHATLYWYQQILGQGPKLLIQFQNNGVVDDSQLPKDRFSAERLKGVDSTLKIQPAKLEDSAVYLCASSFLPGSSSYEQYFGPGTRLTVT.

V gene TRBV30 combines with J gene TRBJ1-1, with D possibly matching TRBD1 (6 bases). The germline V and J ends were trimmed by 4 bases and 2 bases, with 11 bases remaining between them. The CDR3 is 13 amino acids. Germline CDR1 GTSNPN, CDR2 SVGIG (reference sequence). The DNA for the CDR3 is TGTGCCTGGATGGACAGCTTAAACACTGAAGCTTTCTTT. Protein sequence: CAWMDSLNTEAFF.

The chain recombines TRBV6-5 with TRBJ1-2; 7 bases fit TRBD1. The CDR3 extends over 15 amino acids. CDR1 and CDR2 from the germline V gene are MNHEY and SVGAGI. Germline trimming cut 4 bases from V and 5 bases from J; bases unmatched to any gene: 10. The CDR3 coding sequence is TGTGCCAGCAGTTCGCCCCGGGACAGCAAGTATGGCTACACCTTC. It specifies CASSSPRDSKYGYTF.

This clone was counted a few times. This sequence joins TRBV14 and TRBJ1-1; D unclear. Per the germline V gene, CDR1 is SGHDN and CDR2 is FVKESK. The CDR3 runs 17 residues. Trimming shortened V by 4 bases and J by 2 bases, and 20 bases separated the two germline ends. The CDR3 bases are TGTGCCAGCAGCCCCCCCCTTCCCGTGTTAACAAACACTGAAGCTTTCTTT. Amino acids: CASSPPLPVLTNTEAFF. Combining the CDR3 with reference TRBV14 and TRBJ1-1 gives the whole variable domain EAGVTQFPSHSVIEKGQTVTLRCDPISGHDNLYWYRRVMGKEIKFLLHFVKESKQDESGMPNNRFLAERTGGTYSTLKVQPAELEDSGVYFCASSPPLPVLTNTEAFFGQGTRLTVV.

The V call is TRBV11-2, the J call TRBJ2-7, with 8 positions matching TRBD2. Germline assignment: CDR1 SGHAT and CDR2 FQNNGV. The CDR3 extends over 16 amino acids. The ends lost 5 bases at V and 4 bases at J; junction bases unmatched: 13. Here the CDR3 reads CASSPAGGRGVYEQYF. The CDR3 nucleotides read TGTGCCAGCAGCCCGGCGGGGGGAAGGGGGGTTTACGAGCAGTACTTC.

The gene calls are TRBV9 and TRBJ2-3; D unclear. Germline values: CDR1 SGDLS, CDR2 YYNGEE. The CDR3 contains 14 residues. V gave up 0 bases and J gave up 6 bases, with 11 bases separating them. CDR3 loop: CASSVEQSADTQYF. The CDR3 DNA follows: TGTGCCAGCAGCGTAGAACAGAGTGCGGATACGCAGTATTTT. Variable domain in full (rest from reference TRBV9 and TRBJ2-3): DSGVTQTPKHLITATGQRVTLRCSPRSGDLSVYWYQQSLDQGLQFLIQYYNGEERAKGNILERFSAQQFPDLHSELNLSSLELGDSALYFCASSVEQSADTQYFGPGTRLTVL.

This chain uses TRBV2 with TRBJ2-1; TRBD2 might be the D (6 bases). With 6 bases removed from V and 7 bases from J, the gap between germline ends came to 19 bases. In germline, CDR1 is SNHLY, CDR2 FYNNEI. The length of the CDR3 is 15 residues. Here the CDR3 reads CASRPRQLGGNEQFF. The CDR3 DNA sequence: TGTGCCAGCAGGCCAAGGCAATTGGGAGGAAATGAGCAGTTCTTC.

Regarding this clone: Additional DNA sequences in this sample encode the identical CDR3. This chain links TRBV5-4 with TRBJ2-5, with TRBD2 identical over 8 bases. Trimming cost V 4 bases and J 4 bases; bases outside gene matches: 3. From germline, CDR1 is SGHNT and CDR2 YYREEE (reference sequence). The CDR3 consists of 13 residues. The CDR3 protein is CASSPRGGETQYF. In DNA form, the CDR3 reads TGTGCCAGCAGCCCCCGGGGGGGAGAGACCCAGTACTTC.

The V and J genes are TRBV10-1 and TRBJ2-3; tentatively, D is TRBD1 or TRBD2 (5 bases each). The CDR3 has 15 amino acids. Trimming took 4 bases from V and 2 from J, leaving 13 bases between them. Per the germline V gene, CDR1 is WNHNN and CDR2 is SYGVQD (reference sequence). The CDR3, as DNA: TGCGCCAGCAGTGTGGACGGGACCCACACAGATACGCAGTATTTT. Translation gives CASSVDGTHTDTQYF.

J is TRBJ1-3 and V is TRBV5-1; D possibly corresponds to TRBD1 (5 bases). The CDR3 sequence is 16 residues long. V lost 5 bases and J lost 0, with 15 bases in between. Looked up from germline, CDR1 is SGHRS and CDR2 is YFSETQ. The CDR3 coding sequence is TGCGCCAGCAGTAGGGATGGGGGATACTCTGGAAACACCATATATTTT. This gives the protein CASSRDGGYSGNTIYF.

The rearrangement uses TRBV28 and TRBJ2-3, with 8 positions matching TRBD1. CDR3 length equals 17 residues. Trimming at V came to 5 bases and at J to 4 bases, leaving 14 bases not matched to a gene. Germline V gene sequence: CDR1 MDHEN, CDR2 SYDVKM. DNA of the CDR3: TGTGCCAGCAGTACGATCCGCAGGGGGCTGGAGGCAGATACGCAGTATTTT. Amino acids: CASSTIRRGLEADTQYF.

The chain has TRBV11-2 and TRBJ2-7, with TRBD2 as a possible D gene (5 bases). Trimming removed 5 bases from V and 2 bases from J, with 13 bases in between. Germline V gene sequence: CDR1 SGHAT, CDR2 FQNNGV. The CDR3 contains 14 residues. The CDR3 region has the DNA TGTGCCAGCAGCCCCGGCCTGGAGGCCTACGAGCAGTACTTC. Its protein product is CASSPGLEAYEQYF. Filled out from reference TRBV11-2 and TRBJ2-7, the complete variable domain reads EAGVAQSPRYKIIEKRQSVAFWCNPISGHATLYWYQQILGQGPKLLIQFQNNGVVDDSQLPKDRFSAERLKGVDSTLKIQPAKLEDSAVYLCASSPGLEAYEQYFGPGTRLTVT.

The rearrangement joins TRBV7-3 to TRBJ2-2; possible D gene TRBD2, 5 bases. Trimming left V 5 bases short and J 5 bases short, with 15 bases between. The CDR3 totals 15 residues. Germline values: CDR1 SGHTA, CDR2 FQGTGA. CDR3 region: CASSQRLAGTGELFF. The CDR3 DNA is TGTGCCAGCAGCCAACGCCTGGCGGGTACCGGGGAGCTGTTTTTT.

V is TRBV19 and J is TRBJ1-3; D unresolved. The germline CDR1 and CDR2 sequences are LNHDA and SQIVND (reference sequence). The V end was cut by 9 bases, the J end by 0 bases, with 9 bases between. The CDR3 sequence is 13 residues long. The CDR3 loop is CASAGGSGNTIYF. The CDR3 DNA reads as TGTGCCAGCGCAGGAGGCTCTGGAAACACCATATATTTT.

The chain combines TRBV2 with TRBJ1-5; D perhaps matches TRBD1 (5 bases). The CDR3 sequence is 13 residues long. Germline V gene sequence: CDR1 SNHLY, CDR2 FYNNEI. Trimming shortened V by 4 bases and J by 5 bases, and 9 bases separated the two germline ends. The CDR3 DNA is TGTGCCAGCAGTGTAGGGGTCGATCAGCCCCAGCATTTT. It codes for CASSVGVDQPQHF.

The rearrangement uses TRBV23-1 and TRBJ2-2; tentatively, D is TRBD1 (5 bases). TRBV23-1 is noted as an ORF with a role that remains uncertain. V was pared by 1 base and J by 0 bases, with 18 bases between. This CDR3 region has 19 residues. The chain's CDR3 is CASSQLGRTPNANTGELFF. The CDR3 nucleotides are TGCGCCAGCAGTCAATTGGGGCGGACACCCAACGCGAACACCGGGGAGCTGTTTTTT.

The chain has TRBV2 and TRBJ2-7; possible D gene TRBD1, 5 bases. The V gene lost 4 bases and the J gene lost 4 bases, with 11 bases spanning the gap. CDR1 and CDR2 (germline): SNHLY, FYNNEI. The CDR3 spans 13 residues. Here the CDR3 DNA reads TGTGCCAGCAGTGGGGTTTCAGGGTACGAGCAGTACTTC. It codes for CASSGVSGYEQYF.

The CDR3 bases are TGCGCCAGCAGACACGCCCATTCGAACACCGGGGAGCTGTTTTTT. This gives the protein CASRHAHSNTGELFF. The rearrangement links TRBV4-1 to TRBJ2-2, with no clear D. Per the germline V gene, CDR1 is MGHRA and CDR2 is YSYEKL. V was cut by 6 bases and J by 0 bases, with 11 bases left in between. CDR3 length equals 15 residues.

This clone was seen only a few times. The rearrangement uses TRBV30 and TRBJ2-2; D might be TRBD1 (5 bases). The germline CDR1 and CDR2 sequences are GTSNPN and SVGIG (reference sequence). Trimming stripped 3 bases from V and 6 bases from J, with 8 bases between. The CDR3 sequence is 12 residues long. For the CDR3, the DNA is TGTGCCTGGAGACCAGGGCCCGGGGAGCTGTTTTTT. It is translated as CAWRPGPGELFF.

V is TRBV6-1 and J is TRBJ2-5; 10 nucleotides align to TRBD2. The ends lost 3 bases at V and 5 bases at J; junction bases unmatched: 12. The germline V gene encodes CDR1 MNHNS and CDR2 SASEGT. The CDR3 length is 17 residues. CDR3 nucleotides: TGTGCCAGCAGTGACGCTAGCGGGGGTGATTATCGTGAGACCCAGTACTTC. Its translation: CASSDASGGDYRETQYF.

This chain connects TRBV18 to TRBJ2-5; perhaps TRBD1 as D (5 bases). Between the trimmed V and J ends, which lost 0 bases and 1 base, there was a span of 12 bases. The CDR3 spans 16 residues. Germline lookup yields CDR1 KGHSH and CDR2 LQKENI. The CDR3: CASSPPDRGRQETQYF. As DNA, the CDR3 is TGTGCCAGCTCACCACCAGATAGGGGCCGCCAAGAGACCCAGTACTTC.

CDR3 sequence: CASSSPQRGYTSEQYF. Written as DNA, the CDR3 is TGTGCCAGCAGTTCCCCCCAGCGGGGCTACACCTCAGAGCAGTACTTC. The chain couples TRBV28 to TRBJ2-7; 7 nucleotides align to TRBD2. J gave up 7 bases and V 4 bases, and 16 bases lay outside the gene matches. This CDR3 contains 16 residues. Germline lookup yields CDR1 MDHEN and CDR2 SYDVKM. Full variable domain (remainder filled in from reference TRBV28 and TRBJ2-7): DVKVTQSSRYLVKRTGEKVFLECVQDMDHENMFWYRQDPGLGLRLIYFSYDVKMKEKGDIPEGYSVSREKKERFSLILESASTNQTSMYLCASSSPQRGYTSEQYFGPGTRLTVT.